This T cell receptor beta chain comes out of a study of blood T cells in healthy people across ages. Points from the study as a whole: Diversity was estimated from one million T cells, and these estimates were considered underestimates.

Worth noting for this clonotype: Its antigen remains unknown.

Then a second PCR, running roughly 7 to 12 cycles, was carried out with a sample-barcoded 5' primer and a J-beta primer mix. TCRdb recomputed calls from the 5' RACE reads with MiXCR, one row per CDR3 protein. The sample includes over 1.5 million distinct CDR3 sequences, approximately 50% of them seen just once. J gave up 2 bases and V 6 bases, and 6 bases lay outside the gene matches. Germline CDR1 reads DFQATT; CDR2 reads SNEGSKA (reference sequence). CDR3 length: 13 amino acids. Source material: blood. This chain joins TRBV20-1 and TRBJ2-7; 8 bases are shared with TRBD1. This TCR came from a middle-aged woman in good health. CDR3 nucleotides: TGCAGTGCCACGGGACAGGCGGCCTACGAGCAGTACTTC. Protein: CSATGQAAYEQYF.